This T cell receptor (delta chain) was documented in a study of Vδ1+ human thymocytes (dated 2018 in TCRdb). Regarding the research as a whole: mRNA-level TRG and TRD CDR3 repertoires of highly purified Vdelta1+ thymocytes from young children were characterised as a data resource. Earlier work had validated the multiplex-based CDR3 amplicon strategy against 5'RACE-based methods for generating CDR3 amplicons. What the work shows at the level of the full study, not this receptor alone: Despite high sort purity, 15% to 25% of thymic TRD sequences were Vdelta2 (and few Vdelta3), unlike peripheral blood Vdelta1+ controls. In contrast to oligoclonal peripheral blood repertoires, thymic TRG and TRD repertoires appeared to be highly polyclonal with Gaussian CDR3 length distributions. Because unexpected Vdelta2 sequences could lead to misinterpretation of bulk repertoire data, the authors recommended using highly purified populations and validating at the single-cell level. Many TRG clonotypes were found to be shared between donors (up to roughly 6.9x10^3), whereas TRD repertoires were found to be essentially private (max about 120 shared). No clustering by age or sex was observed, so analyses did not stratify donors by these variables.

Thymic samples were depleted of alphabeta T cells, then CD3+ TCRVdelta1+ TCRVdelta2- thymocytes were FACS-sorted. A purity of roughly 96% to 99.6% was achieved for sorted Vdelta1+ thymocytes. The thymic specimens were obtained from 8 paediatric patients who were undergoing corrective cardiac surgery and ranged in age from roughly 5 days to 15 months. After the thymic tissue was dispersed, mononuclear cells were isolated using a Histopaque-1077 density gradient. Staining used anti-TCRVdelta1 clone TS8.2, anti-TCRVdelta2 clone B6, anti-CD3 clone HIT3a and anti-TCRalphabeta clone IP26 antibodies. RNA extraction was performed with the RNeasy mini kit, and reverse transcription was done with Superscript III. To generate the CDR3 amplicons, a multiplex PCR was run using pooled V-gene forward primers together with a constant-region reverse primer that carried Illumina adaptor overhangs. After gel purification, the amplicons were indexed with Nextera index primers during approximately 8 additional PCR cycles and then purified using AMPure XP beads. Sequencing of the libraries was done on an Illumina MiSeq using paired-end 250 bp reads, dual indexing and a roughly 21% PhiX spike-in. On the authors' methods: FastQC was used to check read quality, and ea-utils fastq-join was used to merge TRG read pairs. IMGT/HighV-QUEST was used to annotate sequences, retaining only productive sequences with an unambiguous V-gene assignment, and each clonotype was defined by an identical CDR3 sequence. Downstream analysis used VDJtools 1.1.1, tcR 2.2.3, Treemap and vegan Shannon diversity in R 3.4.4. After TCRdb called clones again from the public reads with CATT, rows with identical DNA were merged. V and J calls and clone size were set by TCRdb, not the authors. The sample includes about 75,000 delta-chain clones, with around 30% observed a single time. The ten biggest clones cover under 0.3% of the sample.

The CDR3, cysteine through phenylalanine, is 22 amino acids long. Only CDR3 DNA remains: 66 bases, in frame from the first base. The germline V gene supplies CDR1 TSWWSYY and CDR2 QGS. V lost 1 base and J lost 3 bases, and the count of bases not matched to a germline gene is 17. Points on this clone: Its antigen remains unidentified. No quality values exist for individual bases; no much larger clone is one base distant.

The V gene is TRDV1 and the J gene is TRDJ2; the central 13 bases match TRDD3. This TCR was recovered from a boy less than two years old who had congenital heart surgery. The sequenced sample consisted of Vdelta1+ gamma-delta thymocytes from the thymus. In the paper's terms, the cell subset or site label means: FACS-sorted CD3+ TCRalphabeta- TCRVdelta1+ TCRVdelta2- thymocytes. The DNA reads as follows: TGTGCTCTTGGGGAACCGGCCTTCCCCCGTACTGGGGGATACGGACTGACAGCACAACTCTTCTTT. It translates as CALGEPAFPRTGGYGLTAQLFF.